Presented here are 10 T cell receptor beta chains from one specimen sequenced in a study of CD8 T cells in ankylosing spondylitis. Their target antigens are unknown. General study results and limits: Ankylosing spondylitis blood appeared to carry a characteristic TCR beta motif of several highly homologous variants.

TCRdb fed the 5' RACE reads into MiXCR, producing one record per CDR3 protein. The table lists 450,000 or so distinct CDR3 sequences, 25% to 30% of them singletons. Specimen: blood, either unsorted or a sorted T cell fraction (not recorded which). These receptors were collected from a male donor with ankylosing spondylitis.

Comments on this clonotype: The junction departs from the called germline gene at one end, perhaps through a read error. The chain carries TRBV7-2 and TRBJ2-1; 8 bases fit TRBD1. Germline V gives CDR1 SGHTA, CDR2 FQGNSA. This CDR3 is built from 12 residues. CDR3 region: CASSLDRVPMGF. The DNA for the CDR3 is TGTGCCAGCAGCCTGGACAGGGTCCCTATGGGCTTC.

This clonotype was observed many times. The gene calls are TRBV12-3 or TRBV12-4 and TRBJ2-1; D is unclear. V lost 6 bases and J lost 7, with 13 bases in between. The CDR3 totals 13 residues. The CDR3 reads CASSTNRWNEQFF. DNA of the CDR3: TGTGCCAGCAGCACTAATCGGTGGAATGAGCAGTTCTTC.

The J gene is TRBJ1-1, the V gene TRBV12-3 or TRBV12-4; TRBD1 is a possible D gene (5 bases). The CDR3 is 11 amino acids. V was trimmed by 7 bases and J by 11 bases, leaving 14 bases between them. The CDR3 nucleotides are TGTGCCAGCACCCGGGGGGGAAGGGCTTTCTTT. Residues: CASTRGGRAFF.

The rearrangement uses TRBV3-1 and TRBJ1-1; possibly TRBD1 for D (6 bases). V was clipped by 6 bases and J by 5 bases, with 16 bases between them. Per germline, CDR1 LGHDT and CDR2 YNNKEL (reference sequence). The CDR3 runs to 14 residues. The CDR3 loop is CASRRQDRGTEAFF. CDR3 nucleotides: TGTGCCAGCAGGAGACAGGATCGGGGGACTGAAGCTTTCTTT. The variable domain in full, completed from reference TRBV3-1 and TRBJ1-1, reads DTAVSQTPKYLVTQMGNDKSIKCEQNLGHDTMYWYKQDSKKFLKIMFSYNNKELIINETVPNRFSPKSPDKAHLNLHINSLELGDSAVYFCASRRQDRGTEAFFGQGTRLTVV.

A few counts support this clonotype. The chain is built from TRBV20-1 and TRBJ2-3; D remains ambiguous. Germline V gene sequence: CDR1 DFQATT, CDR2 SNEGSKA (reference sequence). V was trimmed by 5 bases and J by 3 bases, leaving 9 bases between them. The CDR3 has 12 residues. CDR3 sequence: CSASRVTDTQYF. In DNA form, the CDR3 reads TGCAGTGCTTCCCGGGTGACAGATACGCAGTATTTT.

This clonotype showed up just a few times. The V gene is TRBV24-1, the J gene TRBJ2-4, with 8 bases identical to TRBD1. V lost 4 bases, J lost 0 bases, and 4 bases stayed unmatched. The CDR3 length is 16 residues. Germline lookup yields CDR1 KGHDR and CDR2 SFDVKD. The CDR3 is CATSDPTGEAKNIQYF. In nucleotides, the CDR3 is TGTGCCACCAGTGACCCGACAGGGGAAGCCAAAAACATTCAGTACTTC.

J is TRBJ1-1 and V is TRBV24-1; the match to TRBD1 covers 7 bases. There are 15 residues in the CDR3. Germline V gives CDR1 KGHDR, CDR2 SFDVKD. The V gene end was trimmed by 6 bases and the J gene end by 1 base; junction bases not matched to a gene: 7. CDR3 in amino acids: CATSPSGTENTEAFF. Written as DNA, the CDR3 is TGTGCCACCAGTCCCTCCGGGACAGAGAACACTGAAGCTTTCTTT.

This clonotype has just a few counts. A junction boundary mismatches the germline segment, possibly from a read error. The J gene is TRBJ2-1, the V gene TRBV3-1; 7 nucleotides line up with TRBD1. The V gene's germline CDR1 is LGHDT and CDR2 YNNKEL (reference sequence). This CDR3 has 15 amino acids. CDR3 sequence reads: CASSKDRVTYNEQFF. The CDR3 DNA reads TGTGCCAGCAGCAAAGACAGGGTCACCTACAATGAGCAGTTCTTC.

This clonotype occurred a few times. This chain joins TRBV7-2 and TRBJ2-2; D perhaps matches TRBD1 (5 bases). There are 13 residues in the CDR3. V was shortened by 0 bases and J by 7 bases, with 6 bases between the two germline ends. Germline V gene data show CDR1 as SGHTA and CDR2 as FQGNSA. CDR3 sequence: CASSLAGDGELFF. The CDR3 coding sequence is TGTGCCAGCAGCTTAGCAGGGGACGGGGAGCTGTTTTTT.

The V and J genes are TRBV20-1 and TRBJ2-3, with D possibly TRBD2 on 6 matching bases. Trimming removed 0 bases from V and 3 bases from J, with 7 bases in between. Germline CDR1 DFQATT, CDR2 SNEGSKA (reference sequence). The CDR3 contains 13 residues. CDR3 protein: CSARDAGTDTQYF. The CDR3 DNA reads as TGCAGTGCTAGAGATGCGGGAACAGATACGCAGTATTTT.